This entry is about one T cell receptor (beta chain). PCR involved 60 Vbeta and 13 Jbeta primers. Libraries were prepared by immunoSEQ multiplex PCR; TCRdb keeps only in-frame clonotypes and omits some of them. The sample contains 95,000 to 150,000 clones, approximately 73% of which appear only once. This sample stems from a study of cytomegalovirus exposure and HLA in healthy donors. From germline, CDR1 is MDHEN and CDR2 SYDVKM. The germline V and J ends were trimmed by 3 bases and 0 bases, with 8 bases remaining between them. The length of the CDR3 is 14 residues. The specimen sequenced was PBMCs. The chain combines TRBV28 with TRBJ1-1; D perhaps matches TRBD1 (5 bases). The source of this sequence is a man between 60 and 70 years old in good health and CMV-seropositive. The CDR3 reads CASSLGRVNTEAFF. The CDR3 DNA reads TGTGCCAGCAGTTTGGGCAGGGTGAACACTGAAGCTTTCTTT.